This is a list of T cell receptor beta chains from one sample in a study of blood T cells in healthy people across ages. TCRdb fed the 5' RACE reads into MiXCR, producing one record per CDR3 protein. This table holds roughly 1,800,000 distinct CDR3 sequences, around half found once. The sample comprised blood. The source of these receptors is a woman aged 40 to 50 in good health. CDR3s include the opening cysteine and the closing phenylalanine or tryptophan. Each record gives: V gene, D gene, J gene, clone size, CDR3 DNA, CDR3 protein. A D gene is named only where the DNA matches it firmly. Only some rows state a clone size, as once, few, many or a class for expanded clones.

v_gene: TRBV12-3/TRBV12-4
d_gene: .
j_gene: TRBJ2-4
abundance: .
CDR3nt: TGTGCCAGCACCCGGAGGAATAAAAACATTCAGTACTTC
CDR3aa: CASTRRNKNIQYF

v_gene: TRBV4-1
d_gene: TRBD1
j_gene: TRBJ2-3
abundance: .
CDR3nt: TGCGCCAGCAGCCAAGTTACGGGACAGTTCCCCACAGATACGCAGTATTTT
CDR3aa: CASSQVTGQFPTDTQYF

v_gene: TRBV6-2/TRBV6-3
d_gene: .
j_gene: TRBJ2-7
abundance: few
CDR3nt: TGTGCCAGCAGTTACTCAACAGGGTCTGCCGAGCAGTACTTC
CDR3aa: CASSYSTGSAEQYF

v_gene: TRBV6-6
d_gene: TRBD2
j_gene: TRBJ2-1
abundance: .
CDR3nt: TGTGCCAGCAGTTATGGTAGCGGGGGGGGCTCCTACAATGAGCAGTTCTTC
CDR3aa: CASSYGSGGGSYNEQFF

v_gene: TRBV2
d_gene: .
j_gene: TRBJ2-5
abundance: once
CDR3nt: TGTGCCAGCACGGATATCAGGGACAACCAAGAGACCCAGTACTTC
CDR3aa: CASTDIRDNQETQYF

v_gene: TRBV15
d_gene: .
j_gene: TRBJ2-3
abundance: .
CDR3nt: TGTACCACCAGCAGAGAGGAGGGCCCTACTAGCACAGATACGCAGTATTTT
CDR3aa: CTTSREEGPTSTDTQYF

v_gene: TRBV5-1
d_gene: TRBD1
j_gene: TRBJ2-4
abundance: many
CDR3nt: TGCGCCAGCAGCTTGGGAACAGGGACAGGCCAAAACATTCAGTACTTC
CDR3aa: CASSLGTGTGQNIQYF

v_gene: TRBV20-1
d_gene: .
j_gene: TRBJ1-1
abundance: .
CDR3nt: TGCAGTGCTAGCCCCAGGGAGACTGAAGCTTTCTTT
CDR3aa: CSASPRETEAFF

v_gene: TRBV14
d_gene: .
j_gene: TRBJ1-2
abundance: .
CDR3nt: TGTGCCAGCAGAAAACGAGGCGGCGGCTATGGCTACACCTTC
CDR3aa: CASRKRGGGYGYTF

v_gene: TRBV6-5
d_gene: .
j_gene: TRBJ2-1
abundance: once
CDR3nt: TGTGCCAGCAGTTACGCTTTCCAGGGTTACAATGAGCAGTTCTTC
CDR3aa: CASSYAFQGYNEQFF

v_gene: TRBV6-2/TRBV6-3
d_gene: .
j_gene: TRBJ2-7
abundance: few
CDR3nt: TGTGCCAGCAGTTATCGGACCCACGTACGATTGCAGTACTTC
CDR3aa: CASSYRTHVRLQYF

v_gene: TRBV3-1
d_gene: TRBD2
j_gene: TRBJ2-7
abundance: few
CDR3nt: TGTGCCAGCAGCCAAGCAACTAGCGGGTACGAGCAGTACTTC
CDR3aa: CASSQATSGYEQYF

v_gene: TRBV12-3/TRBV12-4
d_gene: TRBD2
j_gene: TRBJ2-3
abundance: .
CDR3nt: TGTGCCAGCAGTTTAGGGACTAGTCTTCATACGCAGTATTTT
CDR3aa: CASSLGTSLHTQYF

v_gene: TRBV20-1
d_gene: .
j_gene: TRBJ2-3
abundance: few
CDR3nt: TGCAGTGCTGAACGGATCGGCATAGGGCACGCAGATACGCAGTATTTT
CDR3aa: CSAERIGIGHADTQYF

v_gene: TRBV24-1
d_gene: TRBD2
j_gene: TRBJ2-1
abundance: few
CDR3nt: TGTGCCACCATGGGGGGGAGCTCCTACAATGAGCAGTTCTTC
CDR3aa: CATMGGSSYNEQFF

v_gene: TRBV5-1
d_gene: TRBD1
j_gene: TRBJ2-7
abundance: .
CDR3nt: TGCGCCAGCAGCAAGGGACAGGGCACAGCCTACGAGCAGTACTTC
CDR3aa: CASSKGQGTAYEQYF

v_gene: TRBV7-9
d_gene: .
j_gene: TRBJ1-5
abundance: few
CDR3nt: TGTGCCAGCAGCTTTACAGGGTTGGGTCAGCCCCAGCATTTT
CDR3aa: CASSFTGLGQPQHF

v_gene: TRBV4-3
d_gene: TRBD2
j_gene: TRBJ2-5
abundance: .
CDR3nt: TGCGCCAGCAGCCCTAGTCTGTTCCGGGGGGGCATCGGAGAGACCCAGTACTTC
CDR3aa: CASSPSLFRGGIGETQYF

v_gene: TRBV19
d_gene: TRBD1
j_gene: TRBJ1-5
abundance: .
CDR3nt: TGTGCCAGTAGTAGGGGACAGGGAGATCAGCCCCAGCATTTT
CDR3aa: CASSRGQGDQPQHF

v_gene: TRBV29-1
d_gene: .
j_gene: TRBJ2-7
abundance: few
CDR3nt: TGCAGCGTCGGCGGGGACGGAGCCTACGAGCAGTACTTC
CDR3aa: CSVGGDGAYEQYF

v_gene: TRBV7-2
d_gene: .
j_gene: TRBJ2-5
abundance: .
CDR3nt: TGTGCCAGCAGCTTATCGGGGGAACTTGTCCATGAGCAGTACTTC
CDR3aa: CASSLSGELVHEQYF

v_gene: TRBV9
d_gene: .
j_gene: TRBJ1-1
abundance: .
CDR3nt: TGTGCCAGCAGCGTAGGGGGGGGTAGGGTCGCTGAAGCTTTCTTT
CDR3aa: CASSVGGGRVAEAFF

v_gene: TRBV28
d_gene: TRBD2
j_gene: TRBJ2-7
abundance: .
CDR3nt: TGTGCCAGCAGTTTCCCTTCGACAAGCGGGGAGGGCCTGACCTACGAGCAGTACTTC
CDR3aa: CASSFPSTSGEGLTYEQYF

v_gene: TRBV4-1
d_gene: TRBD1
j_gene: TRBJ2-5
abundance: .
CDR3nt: TGCGCCAGCAGGCACGGAGATCGGACAGGGCCATGGTCGCAAGAGACCCAGTACTTC
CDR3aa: CASRHGDRTGPWSQETQYF

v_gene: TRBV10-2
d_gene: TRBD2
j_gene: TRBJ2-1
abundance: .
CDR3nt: TGCGCCAGCAGTTGGGTCGGCGGGGGGTCCGATGAGCAGTTCTTC
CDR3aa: CASSWVGGGSDEQFF

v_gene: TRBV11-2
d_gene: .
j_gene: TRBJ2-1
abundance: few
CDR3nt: TGTGCCAGCAGCTTAATTGAGCGACTTACTTACAATGAGCAGTTCTTC
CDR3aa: CASSLIERLTYNEQFF

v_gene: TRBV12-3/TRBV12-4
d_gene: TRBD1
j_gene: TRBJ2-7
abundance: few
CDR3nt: TGTGCCAGCAGTTTTATTGGGACAGGCGTTGGGGGCTACGAGCAGTACTTC
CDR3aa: CASSFIGTGVGGYEQYF

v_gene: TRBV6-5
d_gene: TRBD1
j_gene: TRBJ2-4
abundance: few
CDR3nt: TGTGCCAGCAGTTCGATAAGGACAGGGGGTAAAAACATTCAGTACTTC
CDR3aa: CASSSIRTGGKNIQYF

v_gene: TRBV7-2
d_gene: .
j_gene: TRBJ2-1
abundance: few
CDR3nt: TGTGCCAGCAGCTTAAACTATTACAATGAGCAGTTCTTC
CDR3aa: CASSLNYYNEQFF

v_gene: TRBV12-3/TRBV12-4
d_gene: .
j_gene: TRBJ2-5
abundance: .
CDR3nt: TGTGCCAGCAGGTACATGGGGGAGACCCAGTACTTC
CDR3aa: CASRYMGETQYF

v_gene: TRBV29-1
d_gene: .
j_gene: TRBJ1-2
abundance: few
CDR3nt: TGCAGCGTTGAAGACTATATTAAGGTTTTTGGCTACACCTTC
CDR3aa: CSVEDYIKVFGYTF

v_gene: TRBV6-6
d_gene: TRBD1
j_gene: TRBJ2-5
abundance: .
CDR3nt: TGTGCCAGCAGTTGGACAGGGGGCAGGGAGACCCAGTACTTC
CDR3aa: CASSWTGGRETQYF

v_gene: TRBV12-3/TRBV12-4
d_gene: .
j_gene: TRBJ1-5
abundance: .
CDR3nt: TGTGCCAGCAGCCAAGACAGATCCGATCAGCCCCAGCATTTT
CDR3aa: CASSQDRSDQPQHF

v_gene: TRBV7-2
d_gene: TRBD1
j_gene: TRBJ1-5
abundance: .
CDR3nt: TGTGCCAGCAGTCCGGGACAGGGGTTCCAGCCCCAGCATTTT
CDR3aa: CASSPGQGFQPQHF

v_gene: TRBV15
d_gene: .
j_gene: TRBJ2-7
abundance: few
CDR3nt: TGTGCCACCAGCAGCCCCCTCGGTCTAGACCACGAGCAGTACTTC
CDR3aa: CATSSPLGLDHEQYF

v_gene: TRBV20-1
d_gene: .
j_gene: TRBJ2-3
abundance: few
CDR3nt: TGCAGTGCTAGACCGCTAGGAGGGGCTAGCACAGATACGCAGTATTTT
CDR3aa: CSARPLGGASTDTQYF

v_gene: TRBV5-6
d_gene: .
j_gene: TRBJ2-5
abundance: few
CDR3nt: TGTGCCAGCACCACCTTGGGGGGACGAGAGACCCAGTACTTC
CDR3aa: CASTTLGGRETQYF

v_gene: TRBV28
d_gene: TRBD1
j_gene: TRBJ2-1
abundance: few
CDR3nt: TGTGCCAGCAGTTTCAGAGGGACAGGGGGATGGAATGAGCAGTTCTTC
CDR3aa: CASSFRGTGGWNEQFF

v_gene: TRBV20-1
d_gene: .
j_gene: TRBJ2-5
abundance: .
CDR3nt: TGCAGTGCTAGGGTAGACGCGGGGCAGGCGGAGACCCAGTACTTC
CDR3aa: CSARVDAGQAETQYF

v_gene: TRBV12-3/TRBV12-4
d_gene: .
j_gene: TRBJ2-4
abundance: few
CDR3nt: TGTGCCAGCAGCTCCCCGCTAGTGGCCAAAAACATTCAGTACTTC
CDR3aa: CASSSPLVAKNIQYF

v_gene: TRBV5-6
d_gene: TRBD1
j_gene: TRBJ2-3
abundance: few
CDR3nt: TGTGCCAGCAGCTCAAGACAGGGCAGACCAGATACGCAGTATTTT
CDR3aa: CASSSRQGRPDTQYF

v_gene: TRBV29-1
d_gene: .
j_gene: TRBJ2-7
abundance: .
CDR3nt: TGCAGCGTCAAACTTAACCAGTCCTACGAGCAGTACTTC
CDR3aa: CSVKLNQSYEQYF

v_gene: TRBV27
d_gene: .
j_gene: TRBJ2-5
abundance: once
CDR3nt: TGTGCCAGCAGTGTATCGATGGAGGGGTTGACCCAGTACTTC
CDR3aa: CASSVSMEGLTQYF

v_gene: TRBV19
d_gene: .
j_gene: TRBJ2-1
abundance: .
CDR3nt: TGCGCCAGTACCCGGCGGGGCAGGCCCAGGAACGACAATGAGCAGTTCTTC
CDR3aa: CASTRRGRPRNDNEQFF

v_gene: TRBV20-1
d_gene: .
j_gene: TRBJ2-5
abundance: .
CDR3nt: TGCAGTGCTACCGGGGTTTCTGAGACCCAGTACTTC
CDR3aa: CSATGVSETQYF

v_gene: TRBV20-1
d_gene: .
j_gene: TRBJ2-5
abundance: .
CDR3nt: TGCAGTGCTAGAGAGCCCTACCTTGGGGGCGAGACCCAGTACTTC
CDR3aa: CSAREPYLGGETQYF